This TCR beta chain was documented in a study of T cell responses to AZD1222 COVID-19 vaccine. Study-level results: At study baseline, merely six AZD1222 recipients were seropositive. No repertoire was sampled before or during the peak T cell response, only after it. Increases in Spike-specific TCR breadth and depth were seen after two AZD1222 doses.

CDR1 and CDR2 from the germline V gene are WSHSY and SAAADI. The CDR3 has 14 residues. Trimming shortened V by 6 bases and J by 9 bases, and 20 bases separated the two germline ends. Whether given at about 4 or about 12 weeks, second doses were pooled. Clones were read by immunoSEQ multiplex PCR, and TCRdb kept only the in-frame ones, dropping some. The sample contains about 200,000 clones, approximately 90% of which appear only once. With regard to this clone: Its antigen is currently unknown.

The sequencing here drew on peripheral blood, taken 28 days after the second AZD1222 dose. This receptor was identified in an adult who received the AZD1222 COVID-19 vaccine. The chain joins TRBV10-2 to TRBJ1-2; TRBD1 is a possible D gene (6 bases). The DNA for the CDR3 is TGCGCCAGCAGCCTAGGACGGGACATGACGAGCTACACCTTC. This codes for CASSLGRDMTSYTF.